One sample yielded the 5 T cell receptor beta chains listed below, sequenced in a study of breast tumors, draining lymph nodes, adjacent tissues. TCRdb passed the multiplex PCR reads through MiXCR, listing each CDR3 protein once. Counted here are more than 250,000 distinct CDR3 sequences, roughly 31% occurring once; the ten biggest clones make up 0.85% to 1.2%. Samples came from axillary lymph nodes draining the breast cancer. What was sequenced was axillary lymph node tissue. The origin of the receptors is a female donor with breast cancer. Some clones in this sample may be carry-over from other donors' samples.

This clonotype was recorded at least ten times. This chain uses TRBV4-1 with TRBJ1-2; D unresolved. The CDR3 runs 13 residues. The germline V and J ends were trimmed by 1 base and 2 bases, with 5 bases remaining between them. Germline CDR1 is MGHRA and CDR2 is YSYEKL. This chain's CDR3 is CASSQGRNYGYTF. CDR3 in DNA: TGCGCCAGCAGCCAAGGGCGGAACTATGGCTACACCTTC.

Points on this clonotype: Since a much larger clone is just one base distant, this may be a read error. This chain uses TRBV7-2 with TRBJ2-7; 7 bases agree with TRBD2. The CDR3 runs to 15 residues. The germline CDR1 and CDR2 sequences are SGHTA and FQGNSA. DNA of the CDR3: TGTGCCAACAGCGACCCCGGACTAGTTACCTACGAGCAGTACTTC. It encodes CANSDPGLVTYEQYF.

This clonotype was counted ten times or more. J is TRBJ2-1 and V is TRBV7-9, with D possibly being TRBD1 (5 bases). Germline V gene data show CDR1 as SEHNR and CDR2 as FQNEAQ (reference sequence). The V gene lost 0 bases and the J gene lost 9 bases, with 15 bases spanning the gap. This CDR3 has 15 residues. The CDR3 DNA follows: TGTGCCAGCAGCTTAGCCCCCAGGAAGCAGGGTGAGCAGTTCTTC. It yields the protein CASSLAPRKQGEQFF.

This clonotype has at least ten counts. The chain recombines TRBV19 with TRBJ2-3, with D perhaps assigned TRBD1 or TRBD2 (5 bases each). V shed 6 bases and J shed 1 base, with 8 bases lying between them. Germline V gene data show CDR1 as LNHDA and CDR2 as SQIVND (reference sequence). The CDR3 has 13 residues. CDR3 loop: CASRGTGTDTQYF. CDR3 in DNA: TGTGCCAGTAGGGGGACGGGCACAGATACGCAGTATTTT. Supplemented by reference TRBV19 and TRBJ2-3, the full variable domain reads DGGITQSPKYLFRKEGQNVTLSCEQNLNHDAMYWYRQDPGQGLRLIYYSQIVNDFQKGDIAEGYSVSREKKESFPLTVTSAQKNPTAFYLCASRGTGTDTQYFGPGTRLTVL.

This clonotype was observed many times. The chain links TRBV9 to TRBJ1-2; D is unclear. The CDR3 is made up of 14 amino acids. The germline V gene encodes CDR1 SGDLS and CDR2 YYNGEE. V was pared by 1 base and J by 4 bases, with 11 bases between. CDR3: CASSVSGSFYGYTF. CDR3 nucleotides: TGTGCCAGCAGCGTAAGTGGGAGCTTCTATGGCTACACCTTC. The complete variable domain, with remaining parts taken from reference TRBV9 and TRBJ1-2, reads DSGVTQTPKHLITATGQRVTLRCSPRSGDLSVYWYQQSLDQGLQFLIQYYNGEERAKGNILERFSAQQFPDLHSELNLSSLELGDSALYFCASSVSGSFYGYTFGSGTRLTVV.